These 28 T cell receptor beta chains were sequenced from one sample in a study of cytomegalovirus exposure and HLA in healthy donors (dated by TCRdb to about 2017). To prepare the library, the immunoSEQ multiplex PCR assay was applied. For the multiplex PCR, a mixture combining 60 forward primers for TCR Vbeta segments and 13 reverse primers for TCR Jbeta segments was used. TCRdb obtained this table from immuneACCESS and retained in-frame rearrangements with V and J assigned. These tables miss some clones; where compared with another copy, unresolved V genes account for less than half of the shortfall, and the remainder is unexplained. Across this sample there are 78,000 or so clones, with about four fifths seen only once. Together, the top ten hold around 2.4% of the sample. Specimen: PBMCs. These receptor sequences come from a woman aged 45-65 years in good health and CMV-seronegative.

CDR3: CASTTVPSGNTIYF. CDR3 coding DNA: TGTGCCAGCACCACAGTGCCCTCTGGAAACACCATATATTTT. The gene calls are TRBV28 and TRBJ1-3, with no clear D. The CDR3 is made up of 14 amino acids. Trimming took 7 bases from V and 0 from J, leaving 10 bases between them. Germline V gene data show CDR1 as MDHEN and CDR2 as SYDVKM.

The chain combines TRBV7-9 with TRBJ1-1; TRBD1 aligns across 11 bases. The junction had 0 bases not matched to a gene; V was cut back by 3 bases and J by 3 bases. CDR1 SEHNR and CDR2 FQNEAQ come from the germline V gene (reference sequence). CDR3 length equals 14 residues. This CDR3 is CASSLGQGDTEAFF. CDR3 bases: TGTGCCAGCAGCTTGGGACAGGGGGACACTGAAGCTTTCTTT. The variable domain in full, with the rest retrieved from reference TRBV7-9 and TRBJ1-1, is DTGVSQNPRHKITKRGQNVTFRCDPISEHNRLYWYRQTLGQGPEFLTYFQNEAQLEKSRLLSDRFSAERPKGSFSTLEIQRTEQGDSAMYLCASSLGQGDTEAFFGQGTRLTVV.

The V call is TRBV7-9, the J call TRBJ1-6; TRBD1 is a possible D gene (5 bases). V was cut by 1 base and J by 11 bases, with 9 bases left in between. The V gene's germline CDR1 is SEHNR and CDR2 FQNEAQ (reference sequence). CDR3 length: 13 amino acids. CDR3 in amino acids: CASSLEQATPLHF. The CDR3 DNA sequence: TGTGCCAGCAGCTTAGAACAGGCGACACCCCTCCACTTT.

This clone has more than one count but fewer than ten. The chain recombines TRBV10-3 with TRBJ1-1; 9 bases line up with TRBD1. V lost 8 bases to trimming and J lost 1 base; unmatched junction nucleotides: 2. Germline V gives CDR1 ENHRY, CDR2 SYGVKD. This CDR3 has 13 residues. CDR3 protein: CAIDRGTNTEAFF. Written as DNA, the CDR3 is TGTGCCATCGACAGGGGGACGAACACTGAAGCTTTCTTT.

The V gene is TRBV10-3, the J gene TRBJ2-5, with 7 nucleotides matching TRBD1. Trimming at V came to 3 bases and at J to 3 bases, leaving 7 bases not matched to a gene. The CDR3 is 15 amino acids. Germline V gene data show CDR1 as ENHRY and CDR2 as SYGVKD. The CDR3 sequence: CAISDPFDREETQYF. Here the CDR3 DNA reads TGTGCCATCAGTGACCCATTTGACAGGGAAGAGACCCAGTACTTC.

V is TRBV11-2 and J is TRBJ1-2, with D possibly being TRBD1 (6 bases). This CDR3 contains 13 residues. V lost 5 bases, J lost 4 bases, and 11 bases lay in between. Germline V lookup: CDR1 SGHAT, CDR2 FQNNGV. In DNA, the CDR3 is TGTGCCAGCAGCCCGACAGGCCTCTATGGCTACACCTTC. It translates to CASSPTGLYGYTF.

This rearrangement joins TRBV7-2 to TRBJ1-3; TRBD1 aligns across 12 bases. The CDR3 totals 19 residues. Germline V lookup: CDR1 SGHTA, CDR2 FQGNSA. After removal of 2 bases from V and 2 bases from J, the junction contained 10 bases not matched to a gene. The CDR3 DNA follows: TGTGCCAGCAGCTTAACCGGGACAGGGGGCGTGGGAGCTGGAAACACCATATATTTT. Residues: CASSLTGTGGVGAGNTIYF.

This chain links TRBV7-8 with TRBJ1-3, with 9 bases lining up with TRBD1. Germline loops: CDR1 SGHVS, CDR2 FQNEAQ. This CDR3 spans 17 amino acids. The V gene end was trimmed by 2 bases and the J gene end by 3 bases; junction bases not matched to a gene: 8. The CDR3 spells CASSLFLDRGGGNTIYF. CDR3 sequence (DNA): TGTGCCAGCAGCTTATTTTTGGACAGGGGAGGTGGAAACACCATATATTTT. The complete variable domain, with remaining parts taken from reference TRBV7-8 and TRBJ1-3, reads GAGVSQSPRYKVAKRGQDVALRCDPISGHVSLFWYQQALGQGPEFLTYFQNEAQLDKSGLPSDRFFAERPEGSVSTLKIQRTQQEDSAVYLCASSLFLDRGGGNTIYFGEGSWLTVV.

The chain recombines TRBV12-2 with TRBJ2-1; the listed D gene, TRBD2, was not tested against the DNA. TRBV12-2 is a listed pseudogene. This CDR3 contains 20 residues. CDR3 in DNA: TGTGCAAGTCGCTTCCCTGGCGATTGCGGGGGGCTTAGCTCCTACAATGAGCAGTTCTTC. Encoded protein: CASRFPGDCGGLSSYNEQFF.

This clone has a single count. The rearrangement joins TRBV19 to TRBJ1-4, with unresolved D. Germline V gives CDR1 LNHDA, CDR2 SQIVND (reference sequence). Between the trimmed V and J ends, which lost 2 bases and 2 bases, there was a span of 9 bases. The CDR3 sequence is 15 residues long. CDR3 coding DNA: TGTGCCAGTAGTATACTAGGACTGACTAATGAAAAACTGTTTTTT. This gives the protein CASSILGLTNEKLFF.

The J gene is TRBJ1-3, the V gene TRBV28; possibly TRBD1 for D (5 bases). This CDR3 spans 16 amino acids. The germline V and J ends were trimmed by 6 bases and 0 bases, with 15 bases remaining between them. Germline lookup yields CDR1 MDHEN and CDR2 SYDVKM. DNA for the CDR3: TGTGCCAGCAGCCCACTTCCAGGGCTCTCTGGAAACACCATATATTTT. Residues: CASSPLPGLSGNTIYF.

The chain couples TRBV28 to TRBJ2-7; 11 bases match TRBD2. The CDR3 is 12 amino acids. Trimming at V came to 8 bases and at J to 7 bases, leaving 4 bases not matched to a gene. Germline CDR1 is MDHEN and CDR2 is SYDVKM. The CDR3 DNA reads as TGTGCCAGCGGAGGACTAGCGGGTGAGCAGTACTTC. This gives the protein CASGGLAGEQYF.

This sequence joins TRBV27 and TRBJ1-5; 7 bases fit TRBD1. Unmatched junction bases numbered 10, after V lost 5 bases and J lost 3 bases. The CDR3 is 16 residues long. In germline, CDR1 is MNHEY, CDR2 SMNVEV (reference sequence). The CDR3 DNA reads as TGTGCCAGCAGTCTCATTGGACAGGCGATCAATCAGCCCCAGCATTTT. Translating it yields CASSLIGQAINQPQHF.

The V gene is TRBV7-9, the J gene TRBJ1-3, with 7 bases fitting TRBD1. Germline lookup yields CDR1 SEHNR and CDR2 FQNEAQ (reference sequence). CDR3 length equals 14 residues. V was clipped by 6 bases and J by 4 bases; unmatched bases: 6. CDR3 in amino acids: CASSIQGSGNTIYF. The CDR3 DNA sequence: TGTGCCAGCAGTATACAGGGGTCCGGAAACACCATATATTTT.

The chain is built from TRBV29-1 and TRBJ1-2; 7 bases are a match to TRBD1. V dropped 6 bases and J dropped 5; count of bases not matched to a gene: 9. Germline CDR1 is SQVTM and CDR2 is ANQGSEA. This CDR3 comprises 13 residues. The CDR3 sequence is CSVDPGTEYGYTF. The DNA of the CDR3 is TGCAGCGTGGATCCCGGGACAGAATATGGCTACACCTTC.

V and J are TRBV19 and TRBJ2-1; 7 bases line up with TRBD2. In germline, CDR1 is LNHDA, CDR2 SQIVND (reference sequence). The CDR3 spans 15 residues. The V and J ends lost 8 bases and 0 bases, in that order; junction bases with no gene match: 7. The DNA of the CDR3 is TGTGCCAGTCGACAGTGGACTAGCTCCTACAATGAGCAGTTCTTC. Protein sequence: CASRQWTSSYNEQFF. Together with reference TRBV19 and TRBJ2-1, the CDR3 gives the full variable domain: DGGITQSPKYLFRKEGQNVTLSCEQNLNHDAMYWYRQDPGQGLRLIYYSQIVNDFQKGDIAEGYSVSREKKESFPLTVTSAQKNPTAFYLCASRQWTSSYNEQFFGPGTRLTVL.

The rearrangement uses TRBV5-5 and TRBJ2-7; 7 bases align to TRBD1. CDR1 is SGHKS, CDR2 YYEKEE, per germline (reference sequence). This CDR3 is built from 15 residues. The V gene end was trimmed by 0 bases and the J gene end by 5 bases; junction bases not matched to a gene: 8. DNA for the CDR3: TGTGCCAGCAGCTTGGAGAGTAGGGGGCGGCACGAGCAGTACTTC. Translating gives CASSLESRGRHEQYF.

A few counts support this clone. V is TRBV6-1 and J is TRBJ1-1; D is ambiguous. The germline CDR1 and CDR2 sequences are MNHNS and SASEGT. This CDR3 has 13 amino acids. Trimming took off 2 bases at V and 4 bases at J, with 8 bases between the two ends. CDR3 bases: TGTGCCAGCAGTGAAATGGCAGGCACTGAAGCTTTCTTT. This gives the protein CASSEMAGTEAFF.

The chain employs TRBV28 and TRBJ2-7; 7 nucleotides agree with TRBD1. V lost 8 bases and J lost 2; bases outside the gene matches: 3. Germline V gene data show CDR1 as MDHEN and CDR2 as SYDVKM. The length of the CDR3 is 12 residues. CDR3 DNA sequence: TGTGCCAGCCGACAGGGTACCTACGAGCAGTACTTC. This translates into CASRQGTYEQYF.

A word on this clone: The sample contains more than one DNA sequence encoding this CDR3. The chain links TRBV2 to TRBJ2-7; D might be TRBD1 (5 bases). The CDR3 contains 13 residues. Looked up from germline, CDR1 is SNHLY and CDR2 is FYNNEI. In DNA form, the CDR3 reads TGTGCTCATTCGCGAACAGGAGCCTACGAGCAGTACTTC. Encoded protein: CAHSRTGAYEQYF.

The J gene is TRBJ1-6, the V gene TRBV6-1; D not resolved. The germline V gene has CDR1 MNHNS and CDR2 SASEGT. This CDR3 is built from 15 residues. The V gene lost 2 bases and the J gene lost 4 bases, with 9 bases spanning the gap. The CDR3 region is CASSESGVYNSPLHF. CDR3 nucleotide sequence: TGTGCCAGCAGTGAATCCGGTGTTTATAATTCACCCCTCCACTTT.

This clone turned up a few times. The chain links TRBV7-9 to TRBJ1-2; D gene ambiguous. CDR3 size: 14 residues. Per germline, CDR1 SEHNR and CDR2 FQNEAQ (reference sequence). V shed 1 base and J shed 2 bases, with 8 bases lying between them. The DNA of the CDR3 is TGTGCCAGCAGCTTAGTTTACGGGAACTATGGCTACACCTTC. Its translation: CASSLVYGNYGYTF.

This clone is a singleton in its sample. V gene TRBV10-2 combines with J gene TRBJ2-7; 8 bases align to TRBD2. V shed 1 base, J shed 0 bases, and the junction held 5 bases outside the gene matches. CDR1 and CDR2 (germline): WSHSY, SAAADI. This CDR3 is built from 16 residues. The CDR3 loop is CASSEFQRELSYEQYF. CDR3 in DNA: TGCGCCAGCAGTGAGTTCCAGCGGGAGCTCTCCTACGAGCAGTACTTC.

This clone came up a few times. This rearrangement joins TRBV2 to TRBJ1-1; maybe TRBD1 (6 bases). The V gene lost 4 bases and the J gene lost 7 bases, with 16 bases spanning the gap. In germline, CDR1 is SNHLY, CDR2 FYNNEI. This CDR3 is built from 14 residues. Here the CDR3 DNA reads TGTGCCAGCAGTGGGGGCGCAGGGGACGTTGAAGCTTTCTTT. Its translation is CASSGGAGDVEAFF.

The chain employs TRBV5-5 and TRBJ2-4; 7 bases line up with TRBD2. J lost 0 bases, V lost 1 base, and 4 bases had no gene match. Germline CDR1 reads SGHKS; CDR2 reads YYEKEE (reference sequence). This CDR3 has 16 amino acids. Here the CDR3 reads CASSLFGGGAKNIQYF. CDR3 DNA sequence: TGTGCCAGCAGCTTGTTTGGGGGGGGAGCCAAAAACATTCAGTACTTC.

The gene calls are TRBV7-8 and TRBJ2-1, with 10 nucleotides matching TRBD1. With 4 bases clipped from V and 5 bases from J, the junction kept 20 bases outside the gene matches. This CDR3 has 20 amino acids. Germline V gives CDR1 SGHVS, CDR2 FQNEAQ. This CDR3 reads CASSSTLGGTGVWSNNEQFF. CDR3 in DNA: TGTGCCAGCAGCTCTACCCTGGGGGGGACAGGGGTTTGGAGCAACAATGAGCAGTTCTTC.

The chain carries TRBV27 and TRBJ2-3, with a possible D match to TRBD2 (5 bases). V was trimmed by 0 bases and J by 2 bases, leaving 15 bases between them. The CDR3 is made up of 17 amino acids. Germline V gives CDR1 MNHEY, CDR2 SMNVEV (reference sequence). CDR3: CASSLSGVRGSTDTQYF. The DNA for the CDR3 is TGTGCCAGCAGTTTATCTGGGGTTCGCGGGTCCACAGATACGCAGTATTTT.

CDR3 coding DNA: TGTGCCAGCAGCCACGCCGGAGAACAGCCCCAGCATTTT. It encodes CASSHAGEQPQHF. The chain links TRBV5-6 to TRBJ1-5; D unclear. This CDR3 is built from 13 residues. Germline assignment: CDR1 SGHDT and CDR2 YYEEEE. The V end lost 4 bases, the J end lost 7 bases, and 12 bases lay between the germline ends.